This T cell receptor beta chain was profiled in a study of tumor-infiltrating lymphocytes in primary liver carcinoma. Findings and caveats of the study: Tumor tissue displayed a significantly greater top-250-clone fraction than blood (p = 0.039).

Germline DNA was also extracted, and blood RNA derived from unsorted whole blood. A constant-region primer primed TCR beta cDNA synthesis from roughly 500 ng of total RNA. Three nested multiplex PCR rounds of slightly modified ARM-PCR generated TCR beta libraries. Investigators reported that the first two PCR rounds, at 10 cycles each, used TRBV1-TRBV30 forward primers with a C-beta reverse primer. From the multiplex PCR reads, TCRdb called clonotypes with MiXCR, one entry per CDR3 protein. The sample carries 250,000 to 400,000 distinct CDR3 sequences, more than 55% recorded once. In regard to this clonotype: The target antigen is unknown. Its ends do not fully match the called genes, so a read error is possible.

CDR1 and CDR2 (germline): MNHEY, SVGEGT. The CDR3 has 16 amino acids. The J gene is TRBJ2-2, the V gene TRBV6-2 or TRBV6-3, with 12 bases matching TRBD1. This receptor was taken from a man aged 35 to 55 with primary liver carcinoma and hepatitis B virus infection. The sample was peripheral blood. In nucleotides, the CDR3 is TGTGCCAGCAGATCGCCGGGACAGGGGGCCACCTGGGAGCTGTTTTTT. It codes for CASRSPGQGATWELFF.